A single sample is the source of the 17 T cell receptor beta chains below, sequenced in a study of somatic mutations in cytotoxic T cells in rheumatoid arthritis. Produced via immunoSEQ multiplex PCR; TCRdb's table is partial and in-frame only. The sample shows under 13,000 clones, 79% of them seen only once. The sequenced material came from CD8+ T cells sorted from blood. The receptors were sampled from an adult with rheumatoid arthritis.

CDR3 sequence: CASSLQGTSGFYEQYF. The CDR3 DNA follows: TGTGCCAGCAGCTTACAGGGGACTAGCGGCTTCTACGAGCAGTACTTC. This chain uses TRBV7-6 with TRBJ2-7; 11 bases line up with TRBD2. CDR1 is SGHVS and CDR2 is FNYEAQ in the germline V gene. The trim removed 2 bases at V and 3 bases at J, leaving 6 bases unmatched. This CDR3 contains 16 residues.

This sequence joins TRBV5-1 and TRBJ2-1; D unresolved. Trimming took 1 base from V and 5 from J, leaving 7 bases between them. Germline lookup yields CDR1 SGHRS and CDR2 YFSETQ. The CDR3 is made up of 13 amino acids. In DNA form, the CDR3 reads TGCGCCAGCAGCTTGAGAGGACACAATGAGCAGTTCTTC. Protein sequence: CASSLRGHNEQFF.

This chain joins TRBV5-1 and TRBJ2-5; D possibly corresponds to TRBD2 (5 bases). The DNA end is a closer match to TRBJ2-7, so the J assignment may be wrong. The germline V gene encodes CDR1 SGHRS and CDR2 YFSETQ. This CDR3 spans 13 amino acids. CDR3 DNA: TGCGCCAGCAGCATACTCGGGATCTACGAGCAGTACTTC. Translation: CASSILGIYEQYF.

This clone was observed once. The rearrangement joins TRBV27 to TRBJ1-1; D gene unclear. The CDR3 sequence is 13 residues long. Trimming stripped 5 bases from V and 5 bases from J, with 12 bases between. Germline V gene sequence: CDR1 MNHEY, CDR2 SMNVEV (reference sequence). Here the CDR3 reads CASSPSLWTEAFF. For the CDR3, the DNA is TGTGCCAGCAGTCCATCCCTGTGGACTGAAGCTTTCTTT.

The chain uses TRBV7-3 and TRBJ2-3, with unresolved D. This CDR3 is 12 amino acids long. Germline V gene data show CDR1 as SGHTA and CDR2 as FQGTGA. The V end lost 3 bases, the J end lost 5 bases, and 6 bases lay between the germline ends. CDR3 coding DNA: TGTGCCAGCAGCTTGGTGGGAGATACGCAGTATTTT. Protein sequence: CASSLVGDTQYF.

The chain combines TRBV29-1 with TRBJ2-7; 7 bases agree with TRBD1. The V segment lost 6 bases and the J segment 2 bases; nucleotides outside the gene matches: 10. This CDR3 has 14 residues. From germline, CDR1 is SQVTM and CDR2 ANQGSEA. CDR3 sequence reads: CSVLDRLKTYEQYF. CDR3 bases: TGCAGCGTGCTGGACAGGTTGAAAACCTACGAGCAGTACTTC.

This clone was observed a single time. DNA of the CDR3: TGTGCCAGCACCCGGGACAGGGATTTCGATGAGCAGTACTTC. This sequence encodes CASTRDRDFDEQYF. The chain links TRBV4-2 to TRBJ2-5, with 9 nucleotides matching TRBD1. CDR3 length equals 14 residues. Germline V gives CDR1 LGHNA, CDR2 YNFKEQ. V trimming: 7 bases; J trimming: 11 bases; junction bases outside the gene matches: 14.

The chain employs TRBV6-6 and TRBJ2-7; 9 bases fit TRBD2. The CDR3 has 14 amino acids. J was trimmed by 3 bases and V by 3 bases; bases with no gene match: 3. CDR1 and CDR2 from the germline V gene are MNHNY and SVGAGI (reference sequence). The CDR3 nucleotides read TGTGCCAGCAGTTATAGCGGGAGTAGCTACGAGCAGTACTTC. Translated, it gives CASSYSGSSYEQYF.

The chain employs TRBV7-4 and TRBJ2-3; 7 nucleotides line up with TRBD1. This CDR3 is 17 amino acids long. V shed 4 bases and J 6 bases; nucleotides not matched to a gene: 16. Germline CDR1 and CDR2: SGHVT and SQSDAQ. The CDR3 bases are TGTGCCAGCAGCTCGACGGACAGGAAACAGGCCTGGGATACGCAGTATTTT. Its protein is CASSSTDRKQAWDTQYF. Filled out from reference TRBV7-4 and TRBJ2-3, the complete variable domain reads GAGVSQSPRYKVAKRGRDVALRCDSISGHVTLYWYRQTLGQGSEVLTYSQSDAQRDKSGRPSGRFSAERPERSVSTLKIQRTEQGDSAVYLCASSSTDRKQAWDTQYFGPGTRLTVL.

The J gene is TRBJ2-1, the V gene TRBV7-6; D is uncertain. The CDR3 has 16 amino acids. V lost 5 bases, J lost 4 bases, and 18 bases lay in between. The germline V gene encodes CDR1 SGHVS and CDR2 FNYEAQ. The CDR3 DNA is TGTGCCAGCAGCCCTGGGGTTCCCGAGATGTACAATGAGCAGTTCTTC. Amino acid sequence: CASSPGVPEMYNEQFF.

This clone has a handful of counts. The chain has TRBV7-9 and TRBJ1-1; TRBD1 might be the D (6 bases). V lost 1 base and J lost 0, with 9 bases in between. Per the germline V gene, CDR1 is SEHNR and CDR2 is FQNEAQ (reference sequence). The length of the CDR3 is 15 residues. In DNA, the CDR3 is TGTGCCAGCAGCTTAGGTCAGGGGATGAACACTGAAGCTTTCTTT. It specifies CASSLGQGMNTEAFF.

The V call is TRBV25-1, the J call TRBJ1-6; D call uncertain. The germline CDR1 and CDR2 sequences are MGHDK and SYGVNS. The V end was cut by 2 bases, the J end by 7 bases, with 12 bases between. The CDR3 extends over 15 amino acids. The CDR3 protein is CASSEGSQGNSPLHF. In nucleotides, the CDR3 is TGTGCCAGCAGTGAAGGGTCACAAGGGAATTCACCCCTCCACTTT.

V is TRBV28 and J is TRBJ1-3, with a weak D call TRBD1 (5 bases). This CDR3 has 15 amino acids. Germline V gene lookup returns CDR1 MDHEN and CDR2 SYDVKM. The V gene lost 3 bases and the J gene lost 0 bases, with 9 bases spanning the gap. This chain's CDR3 is CASSFPGGSGNTIYF. The CDR3 DNA is TGTGCCAGCAGTTTCCCCGGGGGCTCTGGAAACACCATATATTTT.

This chain links TRBV5-6 with TRBJ1-1, with D possibly TRBD1 on 5 matching bases. Trimming removed 0 bases from V and 0 bases from J, with 6 bases in between. This CDR3 comprises 14 residues. Germline assignment: CDR1 SGHDT and CDR2 YYEEEE. The DNA of the CDR3 is TGTGCCAGCAGCTTGGGACAGATGAACACTGAAGCTTTCTTT. Its protein is CASSLGQMNTEAFF.

V gene TRBV27 combines with J gene TRBJ1-5, with 9 bases identical to TRBD1. Looked up from germline, CDR1 is MNHEY and CDR2 is SMNVEV (reference sequence). The CDR3 has 15 amino acids. Losses at the gene ends were 5 bases for V and 7 bases for J; bases not matched to a gene: 9. The CDR3 sequence is CASSTGTGKFQPQHF. As DNA, the CDR3 is TGTGCCAGCAGTACCGGGACAGGGAAGTTCCAGCCCCAGCATTTT.

This clone came up a few times. V usage is TRBV6-5 and J usage is TRBJ1-6; maybe TRBD1 (5 bases). The CDR3 consists of 12 residues. The germline V gene has CDR1 MNHEY and CDR2 SVGAGI. The V end lost 8 bases, the J end lost 9 bases, and 11 bases lay between the germline ends. The CDR3 coding sequence is TGTGCCAGCCGTATTGGGGGTTCACCCCTCCACTTT. Translated: CASRIGGSPLHF.

The chain is built from TRBV13 and TRBJ2-1; 9 bases are a match to TRBD2. Germline CDR1 is PRHDT and CDR2 is FYEKMQ (reference sequence). This CDR3 spans 17 amino acids. V was clipped by 7 bases and J by 2 bases; unmatched bases: 12. This chain's CDR3 is CASKESGRSGPYNEQFF. The CDR3 region has the DNA TGTGCCAGCAAGGAAAGCGGGAGGAGTGGCCCCTACAATGAGCAGTTCTTC.